This T cell receptor (beta chain) was observed in a study of Graves' ophthalmopathy and Graves' hyperthyroidism. As for the study in general: Researchers obtained peripheral blood at initial diagnosis, before any treatment had begun.

This clonotype was seen ten or more times. RNA transcripts yielded amplified TCR beta CDR3 regions. The first round was an RT-PCR with HTBI primers, and the second round was a multiplex PCR. TCRdb independently ran MiXCR on the multiplex PCR reads; one entry per CDR3 protein. The data show hundreds of thousands of distinct CDR3 sequences, 22% seen once. Other autoimmune diseases, uncontrolled infections, pregnancy and lactation each led to patient exclusion. The V and J ends lost 7 bases and 12 bases, in that order; junction bases with no gene match: 13. CDR3 length equals 13 residues. This clonotype originated in a woman between 18 and 29 years old with stable Graves' hyperthyroidism. Some clones in this sample may be carry-over from other donors' samples. The V gene is TRBV12-3 or TRBV12-4, the J gene TRBJ2-7; 9 nucleotides match TRBD1. The sequencing sample was made of peripheral blood. The CDR3 loop reads CASTPADRGEVYF. For the CDR3, the DNA is TGTGCCAGCACTCCCGCGGACAGGGGTGAGGTGTACTTC.